This T cell receptor beta chain was retrieved from a study of control samples from healthy donors and cancer patients. Trimming stripped 1 base from V and 3 bases from J, with 13 bases between. The CDR3 has 16 residues. Germline V gene lookup returns CDR1 MNHNS and CDR2 SASEGT. Produced via immunoSEQ multiplex PCR; TCRdb's table is partial and in-frame only. The data contain some 49,000 clones, about 86% of them singletons. The receptor comes from a woman in her forties or fifties with lung cancer. This chain uses TRBV6-1 with TRBJ1-5; D perhaps matches TRBD1 (6 bases). Sequencing was done on a sample of PBMCs. For the CDR3, the DNA is TGTGCCAGCAGTGAAGAGGGCAGGGGACCCAATCAGCCCCAGCATTTT. This sequence encodes CASSEEGRGPNQPQHF.